This passage covers 29 T cell receptor beta chains from one sample sequenced in a study of T cell repertoires in cytomegalovirus infection (dated by TCRdb to between 2017 and 2020). The treatment or condition tag for this specimen amounts to: in vitro stimulation with specific CMV peptide epitopes to enrich CMV-specific T cells. Which antigens these TCRs recognize remains unknown. Sequencing instrument: Illumina HiSeq 1500. TCRdb cleaned the public reads at Q25 with fastp, built clones with MiXCR and kept in-frame beta chains. Identical CDR3 proteins give one entry, which carries the most common genes and DNA. Counted in this sample were hundreds of thousands of distinct CDR3 sequences; roughly 30% of them appeared once. The ten largest clones capture around a sixth of the sample. Sample: cultured PBMCs, taken from culture after CMV antigen stimulation. The receptor source for this set is a human donor in good health (CMV status not recorded). Some clones in this sample may be carry-over from other donors' samples.

This chain uses TRBV12-3 or TRBV12-4 with TRBJ2-5; no reliable D call. Trimming shortened V by 3 bases and J by 2 bases, and 10 bases separated the two germline ends. This CDR3 spans 14 amino acids. The CDR3, as DNA: TGTGCCAGCAGTTTTAATTCAGAGCAAGAGACCCAGTACTTC. Its translation: CASSFNSEQETQYF.

The V and J genes are TRBV5-1 and TRBJ2-7, with a possible D match to TRBD1 (7 bases). In germline, CDR1 is SGHRS, CDR2 YFSETQ. The CDR3 loop spans 15 amino acids. Trimming stripped 0 bases from V and 2 bases from J, with 12 bases between. The CDR3 DNA is TGCGCCAGCAGCTTGGGAACAGGGGAGGCCTACGAGCAGTACTTC. This gives the protein CASSLGTGEAYEQYF.

This chain's CDR3 is CATSRDTRGYGYTF. Here the CDR3 DNA reads TGTGCCACCAGCAGAGATACCAGGGGCTATGGCTACACCTTC. This chain joins TRBV15 and TRBJ1-2, with D possibly matching TRBD1 (6 bases). This CDR3 is 14 amino acids long. The V end lost 0 bases, the J end lost 4 bases, and 9 bases lay between the germline ends. Per the germline V gene, CDR1 is LNHNV and CDR2 is YYDKDF (reference sequence). The full variable domain, in which reference TRBV15 and TRBJ1-2 provide the parts outside the CDR3, is DAMVIQNPRYQVTQFGKPVTLSCSQTLNHNVMYWYQQKSSQAPKLLFHYYDKDFNNEADTPDNFQSRRPNTSFCFLDIRSPGLGDTAMYLCATSRDTRGYGYTFGSGTRLTVV.

This sequence joins TRBV2 and TRBJ2-7; no clear D. V gave up 1 base and J gave up 3 bases, with 7 bases separating them. The CDR3 runs 13 residues. The germline V gene has CDR1 SNHLY and CDR2 FYNNEI. The chain's CDR3 is CASSEGPVYEQYF. The CDR3 bases are TGTGCCAGCAGTGAAGGCCCGGTCTACGAGCAGTACTTC.

The V and J genes are TRBV20-1 and TRBJ2-1; tentatively, D is TRBD2 (6 bases). The V gene lost 1 base and the J gene lost 6 bases, with 16 bases spanning the gap. The CDR3 is 15 amino acids. The germline gives CDR1 DFQATT, CDR2 SNEGSKA (reference sequence). The CDR3 region is CSARAPAGTPNEQFF. In nucleotides, the CDR3 is TGCAGTGCTAGAGCCCCGGCGGGGACCCCCAATGAGCAGTTCTTC.

This clonotype turned up a few times. Here the CDR3 reads CASRYRRGIQETQYF. Written as DNA, the CDR3 is TGTGCCAGCAGGTACCGCAGGGGAATCCAGGAGACCCAGTACTTC. V is TRBV2 and J is TRBJ2-5; weak D call: TRBD1 (6 bases). The CDR3 runs 15 residues. Trimming took off 6 bases at V and 5 bases at J, with 19 bases between the two ends. Germline loops: CDR1 SNHLY, CDR2 FYNNEI.

The CDR3 spells CASSPQPSYEQYF. CDR3 DNA: TGTGCCAGCAGCCCACAGCCAAGCTACGAGCAGTACTTC. The V gene is TRBV7-2, the J gene TRBJ2-7; the D is unclear. The V and J ends lost 5 bases and 3 bases respectively, with 11 bases between them. Germline CDR1 reads SGHTA; CDR2 reads FQGNSA. The CDR3 totals 13 residues. The whole variable domain, filled in from reference TRBV7-2 and TRBJ2-7, reads GAGVSQSPSNKVTEKGKDVELRCDPISGHTALYWYRQSLGQGLEFLIYFQGNSAPDKSGLPSDRFSAERTGGSVSTLTIQRTQQEDSAVYLCASSPQPSYEQYFGPGTRLTVT.

The V gene is TRBV28, the J gene TRBJ1-1; D may be TRBD1 (5 bases). This CDR3 comprises 16 residues. CDR1 is MDHEN, CDR2 SYDVKM, per germline. V lost 7 bases, J lost 2 bases, and 20 bases lay in between. The CDR3 loop reads CASTGSSIGENTEAFF. CDR3 nucleotide sequence: TGTGCCAGCACAGGGTCCTCTATAGGGGAAAACACTGAAGCTTTCTTT.

The genes are TRBV20-1 and TRBJ2-7; 11 bases line up with TRBD1. Germline V gene sequence: CDR1 DFQATT, CDR2 SNEGSKA (reference sequence). The CDR3 sequence is 15 residues long. V gave up 4 bases and J gave up 3 bases; unmatched junction bases: 8. The CDR3 here is CSANPAGTGGYEQYF. In DNA form, the CDR3 reads TGCAGTGCTAACCCAGCCGGGACAGGGGGCTACGAGCAGTACTTC.

The chain has TRBV7-2 and TRBJ2-1; D is perhaps TRBD1 or TRBD2 (5 bases each). The germline V and J ends were trimmed by 5 bases and 0 bases, with 11 bases remaining between them. Germline CDR1 and CDR2: SGHTA and FQGNSA. The CDR3 runs 15 residues. CDR3 DNA: TGTGCCAGCAGCATAGGGGAGTACTCCTACAATGAGCAGTTCTTC. Protein product: CASSIGEYSYNEQFF.

This clonotype was observed many times. V usage is TRBV11-1 and J usage is TRBJ2-1; 9 bases agree with TRBD2. After removal of 8 bases from V and 2 bases from J, the junction contained 7 bases not matched to a gene. This CDR3 has 15 residues. CDR1 and CDR2 from the germline V gene are SGHAT and FQDESV (reference sequence). CDR3 in DNA: TGTGCCAGCGGTGGGGGGACTAGCACCTACAATGAGCAGTTCTTC. Protein sequence: CASGGGTSTYNEQFF.

This clonotype was observed a handful of times. The chain recombines TRBV12-3 or TRBV12-4 with TRBJ2-3; tentatively, D is TRBD1 (5 bases). CDR3 length: 15 residues. Trimming left V 7 bases short and J 3 bases short, with 17 bases between. The CDR3 DNA reads as TGTGCCAGCACGGAGAAGGTGGGGCGAACAGATACGCAGTATTTT. Amino acid sequence: CASTEKVGRTDTQYF.

This chain connects TRBV10-3 to TRBJ2-1; 13 bases align to TRBD2. With V trimmed by 11 bases and J by 0 bases, 25 bases remained unmatched. This CDR3 contains 22 residues. CDR1 is ENHRY and CDR2 is SYGVKD in the germline V gene. The DNA for the CDR3 is TGTGCCGCCATCAGTGATATTAGGACTAGCGGGAGAGGAAAGGGCTCCTACAATGAGCAGTTCTTC. It is translated as CAAISDIRTSGRGKGSYNEQFF.

There are a few counts of this clonotype. This CDR3 is missing its conserved last phenylalanine or tryptophan, likely due to a read error. The DNA is omitted, as the CDR3 cannot be located on it reliably, and the CDR3 follows TCRdb's listing. The rearrangement joins TRBV7-2 to TRBJ1-1; TRBD1, as called in the table, went unchecked against the DNA. CDR1 is SGHTA, CDR2 FQGNSA, per germline. Both ends counted, the CDR3 spans 10 residues. The CDR3 is CASSFPNGRI.

This clonotype was picked up a small number of times. The chain couples TRBV19 to TRBJ2-5, with D possibly matching TRBD2 (7 bases). CDR1 is LNHDA, CDR2 SQIVND, per germline (reference sequence). CDR3 length: 16 amino acids. V lost 8 bases and J lost 5, with 24 bases in between. The CDR3 loop reads CASSQPLPGGGETQYF. In DNA, the CDR3 is TGTGCCAGTTCCCAACCCCTTCCGGGGGGCGGTGAGACCCAGTACTTC.

This chain joins TRBV5-6 and TRBJ1-1; TRBD1 aligns across 7 bases. V lost 4 bases to trimming and J lost 1 base; unmatched junction nucleotides: 7. This CDR3 has 15 amino acids. Germline-derived CDR1 and CDR2 are SGHDT and YYEEEE. The DNA for the CDR3 is TGTGCCAGCAGCCCGGAACAGGGGAGGAACACTGAAGCTTTCTTT. Translation gives CASSPEQGRNTEAFF.

This clonotype occurred many times. The rearrangement links TRBV6-2 or TRBV6-3 to TRBJ1-1; tentatively, D is TRBD1 (6 bases). The CDR3 totals 12 residues. CDR1 MNHEY and CDR2 SVGEGT come from the germline V gene. Trimming stripped 3 bases from V and 8 bases from J, with 10 bases between. The DNA for the CDR3 is TGTGCCAGCAGTTATTCTGACAGGGAAGCTTTCTTT. This codes for CASSYSDREAFF.

This clonotype appeared many times. The chain recombines TRBV7-2 with TRBJ1-1, with unresolved D. V lost 3 bases to trimming and J lost 8 bases, with 10 bases between them. The CDR3 totals 12 residues. The germline V gene encodes CDR1 SGHTA and CDR2 FQGNSA. This CDR3 is CASSLGLLEAFF. CDR3 nucleotides: TGTGCCAGCAGCTTGGGTCTCTTGGAAGCTTTCTTT.

The gene calls are TRBV20-1 and TRBJ1-2; 9 nucleotides line up with TRBD1. Per germline, CDR1 DFQATT and CDR2 SNEGSKA (reference sequence). The CDR3 is 16 amino acids. Here the CDR3 DNA reads TGCAAGCCGGGACAGGGAATTCCCGTAACTAACTATGGCTACACCTTC. Translation: CKPGQGIPVTNYGYTF.

The chain recombines TRBV19 with TRBJ1-4, with 7 bases aligning to TRBD1. The germline V gene has CDR1 LNHDA and CDR2 SQIVND (reference sequence). V was pared by 1 base and J by 5 bases, with 4 bases of the junction left unmatched. This CDR3 region has 15 residues. CDR3 region: CASSIVPDRNEKLFF. CDR3 sequence (DNA): TGTGCCAGTAGTATAGTTCCGGACAGGAATGAAAAACTGTTTTTT.

The V call is TRBV7-2, the J call TRBJ2-3; D perhaps matches TRBD2 (6 bases). With 1 base removed from V and 7 bases from J, the gap between germline ends came to 27 bases. CDR1 is SGHTA and CDR2 is FQGNSA in the germline V gene. The CDR3 has 19 amino acids. The CDR3: CASSLGRAGCPPRSYTQYF. For the CDR3, the DNA is TGTGCCAGCAGCTTAGGCAGGGCGGGGTGCCCCCCCCGTTCGTATACGCAGTATTTT.

The V call is TRBV6-1, the J call TRBJ2-5; D call uncertain. The V gene's germline CDR1 is MNHNS and CDR2 SASEGT. Trimming took 5 bases from V and 0 from J, leaving 13 bases between them. The CDR3 spans 15 residues. Written as DNA, the CDR3 is TGTGCCAGCAGTAGCCACTGGGCCTACCAAGAGACCCAGTACTTC. Encoded protein: CASSSHWAYQETQYF.

The table lists this clonotype with a few counts. This chain links TRBV11-2 with TRBJ1-3, with no clear D. The V gene's germline CDR1 is SGHAT and CDR2 FQNNGV. V lost 5 bases and J lost 0, with 14 bases in between. This CDR3 contains 16 residues. DNA of the CDR3: TGTGCCAGCAGCCTCGCGCAGGCCTACTCTGGAAACACCATATATTTT. It is translated as CASSLAQAYSGNTIYF.

This clonotype was detected a few times. Its ends do not fully match the called genes, so a read error is possible. J is TRBJ2-7 and V is TRBV11-2; D tentatively fits TRBD1 or TRBD2 (5 bases each). This CDR3 has 13 amino acids. In germline, CDR1 is SGHAT, CDR2 FQNNGV. CDR3: CASGLGRTYEQYF. For the CDR3, the DNA is TGTGCCAGCGGCTTGGGACGGACCTACGAGCAGTACTTC.

The chain links TRBV28 to TRBJ1-2; D may be TRBD1 (5 bases). Germline assignment: CDR1 MDHEN and CDR2 SYDVKM. This CDR3 is built from 12 residues. The V gene lost 3 bases and the J gene lost 8 bases, with 10 bases spanning the gap. The CDR3, as DNA: TGTGCCAGCAGTTTGGGAGGGGTCGGCTACACCTTC. This gives the protein CASSLGGVGYTF.

The chain uses TRBV2 and TRBJ2-7, with D maybe TRBD2 (6 bases). Germline loops: CDR1 SNHLY, CDR2 FYNNEI. V was pared by 6 bases and J by 5 bases, with 11 bases between. CDR3 length: 12 amino acids. CDR3 amino acids: CASRGEVNEQYF. In DNA form, the CDR3 reads TGTGCCAGCAGAGGGGAGGTTAACGAGCAGTACTTC. Filled out from reference TRBV2 and TRBJ2-7, the complete variable domain reads EPEVTQTPSHQVTQMGQEVILRCVPISNHLYFYWYRQILGQKVEFLVSFYNNEISEKSEIFDDQFSVERPDGSNFTLKIRSTKLEDSAMYFCASRGEVNEQYFGPGTRLTVT.

V usage is TRBV9 and J usage is TRBJ1-4; a possible D gene is TRBD1 (5 bases). The CDR3 is 14 residues long. Germline assignment: CDR1 SGDLS and CDR2 YYNGEE. The ends were cut back, 0 bases at V and 2 bases at J, with 5 bases in the middle. The DNA for the CDR3 is TGTGCCAGCAGCGTAGGGGGGACTAATGAAAAACTGTTTTTT. Translation gives CASSVGGTNEKLFF.

This clonotype has more than one count but fewer than ten. The chain carries TRBV7-6 and TRBJ1-5; the D is unclear. From germline, CDR1 is SGHVS and CDR2 FNYEAQ. Trimming took 4 bases from V and 6 from J, leaving 13 bases between them. The CDR3 is 14 amino acids. This chain's CDR3 is CASSSTEWGQPQHF. In nucleotides, the CDR3 is TGTGCCAGCAGCTCAACCGAGTGGGGTCAGCCCCAGCATTTT.

In its sample, this clonotype was seen once. The V call is TRBV20-1, the J call TRBJ1-2; D is uncertain. Trimming took 3 bases from V and 0 from J, leaving 14 bases between them. The CDR3 is 15 residues long. Germline-derived CDR1 and CDR2 are DFQATT and SNEGSKA (reference sequence). The CDR3 spells CSASTLDGANYGYTF. The CDR3 bases are TGCAGTGCTAGTACCCTCGACGGTGCTAACTATGGCTACACCTTC.